Included here is one TCR beta chain sequence, with context. Its antigen is not known. The CDR3 has 15 amino acids. Germline CDR1 reads PRHDT; CDR2 reads FYEKMQ (reference sequence). V lost 5 bases, J lost 5 bases, and 18 bases lay in between. The source of the sample is a study of T cell responses to AZD1222 COVID-19 vaccine. TCRdb keeps only in-frame clones here, not all; method: immunoSEQ multiplex PCR. Altogether approximately 77,000 clones are present, 80% to 90% being singletons, with the ten largest covering around 3.5%. Study-wide points: Epitopes outside B.1.351 and B.1.1.7 mutated regions reportedly drew nearly half of spike TCRs. Samples come after the peak T cell response, not at day 14. In a largely white British group with more females than males, clonal diversity was possibly underestimated.

Second-dose intervals near 4 or 12 weeks were combined. The clonotype was recovered from an adult who received the AZD1222 COVID-19 vaccine. The sequenced sample was peripheral blood, obtained 28 days after the second AZD1222 dose. V gene TRBV13 combines with J gene TRBJ1-1; D is ambiguous. The CDR3 region has the DNA TGTGCCAGCAGCCTCCCAGGATGGCTACGGACTGAAGCTTTCTTT. It yields the protein CASSLPGWLRTEAFF.